This TCR beta chain was identified in a study of blood T cell repertoires in COVID-19. Whole-study context: Sample material is recorded as cDNA or gDNA derived from T cells, B-cell-depleted T cells, or PBMCs.

CDR1 is KGHSH, CDR2 LQKENI, per germline. Trimming at V came to 3 bases and at J to 2 bases, leaving 6 bases not matched to a gene. The CDR3 has 16 amino acids. This clone was counted once. Other DNA sequences in the sample encode the same CDR3. Profiled with immunoSEQ multiplex PCR; TCRdb holds only in-frame clones, not every one. The sample includes fewer than 250,000 clones, about 88% of them seen just once. This chain connects TRBV18 to TRBJ2-2; 7 nucleotides align to TRBD1. Sequencing used peripheral blood. The sequence came from a man aged 40-49 years with acute or convalescent COVID-19. The CDR3 nucleotides read TGTGCCAGCTCACCCGTAGGGGGCAGCAACACCGGGGAGCTGTTTTTT. This codes for CASSPVGGSNTGELFF.